What follows are 24 T cell receptor beta chains derived from one specimen sequenced in a study of immune heterogeneity within non-small cell lung tumors. Multiplex PCR employing 32 V and 13 J primers generated amplicons of the TCR beta CDR3. MiXCR, applied by TCRdb to the multiplex PCR reads, yields one record per CDR3 protein. In the table there are approximately 31,000 distinct CDR3 sequences, around 26% of which are singletons. The starting template was genomic DNA from bulk tumor, 600 ng per sample. Several biopsies per primary tumor, spaced far apart, were taken during surgery. The study enrolled patients with untreated, newly diagnosed non-small cell lung cancer who underwent curative surgery. The source material was lung tumor tissue. All receptors come from a man aged 40-55 years with non-small cell lung cancer.

Concerning this clonotype: A much larger clone lies a single base off, so this may be a read error. The chain is built from TRBV20-1 and TRBJ1-2, with D maybe TRBD1 (6 bases). V shed 6 bases and J shed 4 bases, with 12 bases lying between them. This CDR3 has 12 residues. Germline assignment: CDR1 DFQATT and CDR2 SNEGSKA (reference sequence). The CDR3 DNA is TGCAGTGCAGACAGGTCTATCTATGGCTACACCTTC. Translation gives CSADRSIYGYTF.

As regards this clonotype: A much larger clone lies a single base off, so this may be a read error. This likely comes from a read error, as the CDR3 has no conserved phenylalanine or tryptophan at its end. This chain joins TRBV13 and TRBJ1-1; no definite D call. CDR1 PRHDT and CDR2 FYEKMQ come from the germline V gene (reference sequence). V was cut by 0 bases and J by 4 bases, with 6 bases left in between. The CDR3 is made up of 13 amino acids. The CDR3 nucleotides read TGTGCCAGCAGCTTAGGAGCGGGCACTGAAGCTTTCCTT. This codes for CASSLGAGTEAFL.

The rearrangement joins TRBV6-1 to TRBJ2-5; no definite D call. V lost 4 bases and J lost 2, with 8 bases in between. Germline assignment: CDR1 MNHNS and CDR2 SASEGT. This CDR3 comprises 13 residues. The CDR3 loop is CASSVSHQETQYF. CDR3 bases: TGTGCCAGCAGTGTGTCACATCAAGAGACCCAGTACTTC.

This clonotype turned up a few times. The V gene is TRBV20-1, the J gene TRBJ1-5; maybe TRBD1 (6 bases). The CDR3 runs to 13 residues. Germline V gene sequence: CDR1 DFQATT, CDR2 SNEGSKA (reference sequence). V was cut by 0 bases and J by 6 bases, with 9 bases left in between. The CDR3 sequence is CSARETGSQPQHF. The CDR3, as DNA: TGCAGTGCTAGAGAAACAGGGTCTCAGCCCCAGCATTTT.

Concerning this clonotype itself: A much larger clone differs by one base, so this may be a read error. This chain joins TRBV2 and TRBJ2-7, with 9 bases fitting TRBD2. After removal of 8 bases from V and 1 base from J, the junction contained 6 bases not matched to a gene. The germline V gene has CDR1 SNHLY and CDR2 FYNNEI. CDR3 length: 14 residues. The CDR3: CASCAGGPSYEQYF. The CDR3 nucleotides read TGTGCCAGCTGTGCGGGAGGGCCGTCCTACGAGCAGTACTTC. Together with reference TRBV2 and TRBJ2-7, the CDR3 gives the full variable domain: EPEVTQTPSHQVTQMGQEVILRCVPISNHLYFYWYRQILGQKVEFLVSFYNNEISEKSEIFDDQFSVERPDGSNFTLKIRSTKLEDSAMYFCASCAGGPSYEQYFGPGTRLTVT.

This clonotype was counted only a few times. The rearrangement links TRBV5-6 to TRBJ1-6; D gene unclear. CDR1 SGHDT and CDR2 YYEEEE come from the germline V gene. The CDR3 is made up of 13 amino acids. The V and J ends lost 4 bases and 10 bases respectively, with 12 bases between them. The CDR3 protein is CASSITYGSPLHF. CDR3 DNA sequence: TGTGCCAGCAGCATCACCTATGGCTCACCCCTCCACTTT.

The chain joins TRBV20-1 to TRBJ2-1, with 7 positions matching TRBD1. Unmatched junction bases numbered 11, after V lost 0 bases and J lost 6 bases. In germline, CDR1 is DFQATT, CDR2 SNEGSKA (reference sequence). CDR3 length: 16 amino acids. The CDR3 bases are TGCAGTGCTAGAGATTCGAGGGGGCTTATCGGCAATGAGCAGTTCTTC. Encoded protein: CSARDSRGLIGNEQFF.

The V and J genes are TRBV20-1 and TRBJ2-1; D is uncertain. V was pared by 4 bases and J by 8 bases, with 18 bases between. The CDR3 contains 14 residues. Germline CDR1 is DFQATT and CDR2 is SNEGSKA (reference sequence). This chain's CDR3 is CSAKGLVSFDEQFF. The CDR3 coding sequence is TGCAGTGCTAAGGGTCTAGTCTCTTTTGATGAGCAGTTCTTC.

This clonotype was observed a single time. A much larger clone differs by one base, so this may be a read error. V is TRBV6-5 and J is TRBJ1-5; a possible D gene is TRBD1 (5 bases). This CDR3 region has 17 residues. The V gene's germline CDR1 is MNHEY and CDR2 SVGAGI. The CDR3 region is CASIYSPGGLFNQPQHF. In DNA, the CDR3 is TGTGCCAGCATTTACTCCCCCGGGGGGTTATTCAATCAGCCCCAGCATTTT.

As for this clonotype: The junction does not match germline at one end; this may be a read error. This chain joins TRBV9 and TRBJ1-6; D gene unclear. The CDR3 runs 13 residues. Germline V lookup: CDR1 SGDLS, CDR2 YYNGEE. CDR3 residues: CASSVAGDSTLHF. In DNA form, the CDR3 reads TGTGCCAGCAGCGTAGCTGGCGATTCAACCCTCCACTTT.

This clonotype showed up just a few times. The rearrangement uses TRBV4-1 and TRBJ2-7; 11 nucleotides align to TRBD2. Per the germline V gene, CDR1 is MGHRA and CDR2 is YSYEKL. Unmatched junction bases numbered 24, after V lost 4 bases and J lost 4 bases. This CDR3 has 21 residues. CDR3 in amino acids: CASSPAPPTSGNGRTGYEQYF. As DNA, the CDR3 is TGCGCCAGCAGCCCAGCCCCACCGACTAGCGGGAACGGTCGTACCGGGTACGAGCAGTACTTC.

This clonotype was detected ten times or more. The genes are TRBV30 and TRBJ1-3; TRBD1 matches 7 bases. V was clipped by 0 bases and J by 4 bases; unmatched bases: 6. Germline assignment: CDR1 GTSNPN and CDR2 SVGIG (reference sequence). This CDR3 has 15 residues. DNA of the CDR3: TGTGCCTGGAGTGTAGGGGGCGTCGGCGGAAACACCATATATTTT. Translating gives CAWSVGGVGGNTIYF.

V gene TRBV20-1 combines with J gene TRBJ2-4, with 12 nucleotides matching TRBD2. The CDR3 extends over 18 amino acids. Germline CDR1 DFQATT, CDR2 SNEGSKA (reference sequence). With 4 bases clipped from V and 0 bases from J, the junction kept 10 bases outside the gene matches. The DNA for the CDR3 is TGCAGTGCTAACCCCCTAGCGGGAGGGAATCTAGCCAAAAACATTCAGTACTTC. Protein product: CSANPLAGGNLAKNIQYF.

As for this clonotype: A much larger clone is a single base away; this may be a read error. The rearrangement links TRBV12-5 to TRBJ1-6; TRBD1 matches at 10 bases. From germline, CDR1 is LGHNT and CDR2 FRNRAP. The CDR3 covers 14 residues. The DNA of the CDR3 is TGTGCTAGTGGTCCCGGACAGGGGGGTTCACCCCTCCAATTT. Translating gives CASGPGQGGSPLQF.

This clonotype has at least ten counts. This chain joins TRBV27 and TRBJ1-1; 7 bases fit TRBD1. The CDR3 spans 16 residues. CDR1 and CDR2 from the germline V gene are MNHEY and SMNVEV (reference sequence). Trimming took 0 bases from V and 5 from J; bases not matched to a gene: 9. The CDR3 is CASSLSGGGSRTEAFF. DNA for the CDR3: TGTGCCAGCAGTTTATCAGGGGGCGGGAGTCGGACTGAAGCTTTCTTT.

As for this clonotype: This may stem from a read error, because a much larger clone lies one nucleotide away. V usage is TRBV12-3 or TRBV12-4 and J usage is TRBJ1-1; D remains unclear. With 6 bases removed from V and 4 bases from J, the gap between germline ends came to 18 bases. CDR3 length: 15 residues. The CDR3, as DNA: TGTGCCAGCAGCCACCAACGGGCCCCGGCCACTGAAGCTTTCTTT. It is translated as CASSHQRAPATEAFF.

V gene TRBV19 combines with J gene TRBJ2-3; D remains ambiguous. The CDR3 contains 14 residues. The V and J ends lost 3 bases and 2 bases respectively, with 9 bases between them. Germline loops: CDR1 LNHDA, CDR2 SQIVND (reference sequence). CDR3 sequence: CASSMSQITDTQYF. The CDR3 nucleotides read TGTGCCAGTAGTATGTCACAGATCACAGATACGCAGTATTTT.

A remark on this clonotype: The junction and the germline gene differ at one end; a read error may be behind it. The chain carries TRBV20-1 and TRBJ1-5; tentatively, D is TRBD1 (6 bases). CDR1 and CDR2 (germline): DFQATT, SNEGSKA (reference sequence). The CDR3 loop spans 16 amino acids. The CDR3 loop is CSSRPPTGADNQPQHF. The DNA for the CDR3 is TGCAGTTCTAGACCCCCGACAGGAGCCGACAATCAGCCCCAGCATTTT.

The V call is TRBV25-1, the J call TRBJ1-1; D unresolved. Trimming took 0 bases from V and 7 from J, leaving 9 bases between them. From germline, CDR1 is MGHDK and CDR2 SYGVNS. This CDR3 contains 13 residues. CDR3 sequence reads: CASSEYSGSEAFF. CDR3 coding DNA: TGTGCCAGCAGTGAATATTCCGGGAGTGAAGCTTTCTTT. Together with reference TRBV25-1 and TRBJ1-1, the CDR3 gives the full variable domain: EADIYQTPRYLVIGTGKKITLECSQTMGHDKMYWYQQDPGMELHLIHYSYGVNSTEKGDLSSESTVSRIRTEHFPLTLESARPSHTSQYLCASSEYSGSEAFFGQGTRLTVV.

The sample holds many counts of this clonotype. This chain joins TRBV19 and TRBJ2-7; either TRBD1 or TRBD2 may fit D (6 bases each). Germline-derived CDR1 and CDR2 are LNHDA and SQIVND (reference sequence). V was clipped by 1 base and J by 3 bases, with 10 bases between them. CDR3 length: 14 amino acids. The CDR3 spells CASSIGGGGYEQYF. CDR3 nucleotide sequence: TGTGCCAGTAGTATAGGCGGAGGGGGCTACGAGCAGTACTTC.

A note on this clonotype: This could be a read error, since a much larger clone is one nucleotide away. V gene TRBV19 combines with J gene TRBJ1-5; D is uncertain. In germline, CDR1 is LNHDA, CDR2 SQIVND (reference sequence). CDR3 length equals 15 residues. The CDR3 spells CASGMKGNSNQPQHF. CDR3 sequence (DNA): TGTGCCAGTGGTATGAAGGGTAACAGCAATCAGCCCCAGCATTTT.

V and J are TRBV9 and TRBJ2-7; possible D gene TRBD2, 5 bases. CDR3 size: 14 residues. The germline CDR1 and CDR2 sequences are SGDLS and YYNGEE. Trimming shortened V by 4 bases and J by 4 bases, and 15 bases separated the two germline ends. The CDR3 reads CASSPSGIWYEQYF. CDR3 DNA: TGTGCCAGCAGCCCCTCGGGGATATGGTACGAGCAGTACTTC.

The gene calls are TRBV9 and TRBJ2-3; 7 positions match TRBD1. Germline V lookup: CDR1 SGDLS, CDR2 YYNGEE. The CDR3 spans 19 residues. After removal of 4 bases from V and 0 bases from J, the junction contained 17 bases not matched to a gene. The CDR3 reads CASSRSAGGVFPSTDTQYF. As DNA, the CDR3 is TGTGCCAGCAGCAGATCAGCAGGGGGAGTGTTCCCTAGCACAGATACGCAGTATTTT.

This clonotype has more than one count but fewer than ten. This chain joins TRBV11-3 and TRBJ2-3; maybe TRBD1 (6 bases). V lost 5 bases and J lost 5, with 20 bases in between. The V gene's germline CDR1 is SGHNT and CDR2 YENEEA. This CDR3 is 16 amino acids long. CDR3 nucleotide sequence: TGTGCCAGCAGCACAGGACAGCACACCGGAGGAGATACGCAGTATTTT. It yields the protein CASSTGQHTGGDTQYF.